This is a list of T cell receptor beta chains from one sample in a study of long-term antiretroviral therapy in people with HIV. Data came from immunoSEQ multiplex PCR; TCRdb stores just in-frame clones and leaves some out. The sample has roughly 14,000 clones; about three quarters are singletons. The source was unsorted PBMCs, collected 1.3 years before starting antiretroviral therapy. The receptor source for this set is a man aged 35 to 55 with HIV. CDR3s leave out the opening cysteine and the closing phenylalanine or tryptophan.

V gene,J gene,CDR3 protein
TRBV9,TRBJ2-3,ASSVVVTDTQY
TRBV19,TRBJ2-5,ASSISPHGSRETQY
TRBV19,TRBJ2-3,ASSEHPAADTQY
TRBV7-2,TRBJ1-1,ASKIDRGSNTEAF
TRBV18,TRBJ1-2,ASSPGIEGYT
TRBV5-1,TRBJ2-5,ASSLLAGPQETQY
TRBV5-6,TRBJ1-4,ASSLATGTVNEKLF
TRBV6-1,TRBJ1-2,ASFGEADYGYT
TRBV2,TRBJ1-5,ASSGQVNSNQPQH
TRBV5-1,TRBJ1-2,ASSFQDRAYGYT
TRBV4-1,TRBJ1-2,ASSQEGAGGYT
TRBV6-5,TRBJ1-1,ASSYNGNSRHGGAF
TRBV2,TRBJ1-2,ASSDAPVDYDYGYT
TRBV11-3,TRBJ2-7,ASSSAGDSSYEQY
TRBV4-1,TRBJ2-1,ASSQGTGAAGNEQF
TRBV30,TRBJ1-2,AWSVRNRGDYGYT
TRBV14,TRBJ2-7,ASSPRQGPYEQY
TRBV7-9,TRBJ1-3,ASSSQLISGNTIY
TRBV7-2,TRBJ2-6,ASSLVYSGANVLT
TRBV9,TRBJ1-1,ASSAGTGNTEAF
TRBV10-1,TRBJ1-1,ASSPTGGLTEAF
TRBV18,TRBJ2-5,ASSPTTGGETQY
TRBV19,TRBJ2-1,ASSMVSGAYNEQF
TRBV2,TRBJ1-1,ASNRGHEAF
TRBV10-3,TRBJ1-4,AISESPGQAGRSNEKLF
TRBV5-6,TRBJ2-1,ASSLVAGGGNEQF
TRBV29-1,TRBJ1-2,SARQADLDYGYT
TRBV9,TRBJ1-1,ASSVVDLGGTEAF
TRBV5-4,TRBJ1-3,ASSLAKDGNTIY
TRBV19,TRBJ2-7,ASSMRFTTPNEQY
TRBV11-3,TRBJ1-4,ASSQTGPTNEKLF
TRBV6-5,TRBJ1-2,ASSYGQGRNYGYT
TRBV19,TRBJ2-7,ASSITASGEQY
TRBV30,TRBJ1-2,AWSRSDYGYT
TRBV7-9,TRBJ1-1,ASSKVTEAF
TRBV10-1,TRBJ1-4,ASSESRQASNEKLF
TRBV5-1,TRBJ1-2,ASSSLTGSNGYT
TRBV6-1,TRBJ1-5,ASSRTDSNQPQH
TRBV4-2,TRBJ1-2,ASSQEWQGGGGYT
TRBV7-9,TRBJ1-1,ASSLGQVNTEAF
TRBV5-1,TRBJ1-4,ASSPGSATNEKLF
TRBV5-1,TRBJ1-2,ASSPVEGGSAGGYT
TRBV5-1,TRBJ2-1,ASSLGLAGTYNEQF
TRBV7-9,TRBJ1-5,ASSLAGGSGNQPQH
TRBV27,TRBJ2-7,ASKSGDHYEQY
TRBV5-4,TRBJ2-3,ASSFIGQPQSSTDTQY
TRBV10-3,TRBJ2-7,AIGTQASYEQY
TRBV18,TRBJ2-7,ASSPPSGTASYEQY
TRBV7-9,TRBJ2-7,ASSLESGNTYEQY
TRBV29-1,TRBJ2-3,SVGSAGNPDTQY
TRBV29-1,TRBJ1-1,SASTGTNTEAF
TRBV7-8,TRBJ1-3,ASSPSEGANSGNTIY